Shown below are 16 T cell receptor beta chains from a single sample sequenced in a study of blood T cell repertoires in COVID-19 (dated by TCRdb to the early 2020s). Receptor amplification or capture employed the immunoSEQ multiplex PCR assay. In its TCRdb copy, this immuneACCESS table keeps in-frame sequences only and misses some clones. Where compared with another copy, unresolved V genes explain less than half of these, and the others have no known cause. For this sample the table gives 180,000 or so clones, of which 81% were detected only once. The ten largest account for approximately 12% of the sample. The specimen sequenced was peripheral blood. The receptors here all came from a woman older than 75 with COVID-19, enrolled during active disease.

The chain couples TRBV4-2 to TRBJ2-5, with TRBD2 identical over 9 bases. The CDR3 spans 15 residues. V shed 4 bases, J shed 5 bases, and the junction held 8 bases outside the gene matches. Germline V gene lookup returns CDR1 LGHNA and CDR2 YNFKEQ. CDR3 loop: CASSLRERGAETQYF. CDR3 bases: TGTGCCAGCAGCCTCCGGGAGCGGGGGGCCGAGACCCAGTACTTC.

This chain connects TRBV18 to TRBJ2-2, with 10 bases fitting TRBD1. CDR1 KGHSH and CDR2 LQKENI come from the germline V gene. Trimming removed 3 bases from V and 6 bases from J; junction bases left unmatched: 10. CDR3 length: 17 residues. The CDR3, as DNA: TGTGCCAGCTCACCCATTCGCCGGACAGGGGGTGCCGGGGAGCTGTTTTTT. Amino acid sequence: CASSPIRRTGGAGELFF. The entire variable domain, with the rest obtained from reference TRBV18 and TRBJ2-2, is as follows: NAGVMQNPRHLVRRRGQEARLRCSPMKGHSHVYWYRQLPEEGLKFMVYLQKENIIDESGMPKERFSAEFPKEGPSILRIQQVVRGDSAAYFCASSPIRRTGGAGELFFGEGSRLTVL.

The chain joins TRBV5-1 to TRBJ2-1; a weak D match, TRBD1 (6 bases). The V end was cut by 4 bases, the J end by 6 bases, with 11 bases between. CDR1 is SGHRS and CDR2 is YFSETQ in the germline V gene. CDR3 length: 13 amino acids. CDR3: CASSRGSANEQFF. The CDR3 nucleotides read TGCGCCAGCAGCAGGGGGTCGGCCAATGAGCAGTTCTTC. Full variable domain (rest looked up from reference TRBV5-1 and TRBJ2-1): KAGVTQTPRYLIKTRGQQVTLSCSPISGHRSVSWYQQTPGQGLQFLFEYFSETQRNKGNFPGRFSGRQFSNSRSEMNVSTLELGDSALYLCASSRGSANEQFFGPGTRLTVL.

This sequence joins TRBV9 and TRBJ2-1, with a possible D match to TRBD2 (6 bases). Germline V gene data show CDR1 as SGDLS and CDR2 as YYNGEE. The V and J ends lost 4 bases and 5 bases respectively, with 16 bases between them. The CDR3 extends over 15 amino acids. In DNA form, the CDR3 reads TGTGCCAGCAGCTCCCGAGCGGGTACTAACAATGAGCAGTTCTTC. Its protein product is CASSSRAGTNNEQFF.

This clone was found once. The V call is TRBV30, the J call TRBJ2-7, with D possibly TRBD2 on 6 matching bases. CDR3 length: 15 residues. Trimming pared 0 bases from V and 2 bases from J, leaving 14 bases between. Germline CDR1 reads GTSNPN; CDR2 reads SVGIG (reference sequence). CDR3 DNA sequence: TGTGCCTGGAGTGTACAGGAGGGTTGGACCTACGAGCAGTACTTC. The encoded protein is CAWSVQEGWTYEQYF.

The CDR3 loop reads CASAGLAGVFHNEQFF. CDR3 nucleotides: TGTGCCAGCGCTGGACTAGCGGGAGTTTTCCACAATGAGCAGTTCTTC. This chain connects TRBV18 to TRBJ2-1; TRBD2 matches 13 bases. The CDR3 runs 16 residues. V dropped 8 bases and J dropped 5; count of bases not matched to a gene: 9. CDR1 KGHSH and CDR2 LQKENI come from the germline V gene.

V is TRBV6-5 and J is TRBJ2-3; tentatively, D is TRBD1 (6 bases). The length of the CDR3 is 14 residues. With 8 bases removed from V and 5 bases from J, the gap between germline ends came to 17 bases. Germline CDR1 reads MNHEY; CDR2 reads SVGAGI. The CDR3 reads CASGAGRGGDTQYF. Here the CDR3 DNA reads TGTGCCAGCGGGGCAGGGCGAGGGGGAGATACGCAGTATTTT.

V and J are TRBV4-1 and TRBJ2-3, with unresolved D. The CDR3 runs to 14 residues. From germline, CDR1 is MGHRA and CDR2 YSYEKL. The V end lost 1 base, the J end lost 0 bases, and 5 bases lay between the germline ends. The CDR3 sequence: CASSQVGSTDTQYF. DNA for the CDR3: TGCGCCAGCAGCCAAGTGGGCAGCACAGATACGCAGTATTTT.

This chain connects TRBV2 to TRBJ1-2; 9 nucleotides align to TRBD1. The CDR3 consists of 16 residues. Germline lookup yields CDR1 SNHLY and CDR2 FYNNEI. With 2 bases clipped from V and 3 bases from J, the junction kept 7 bases outside the gene matches. The CDR3 loop is CASSESGTGFDYGYTF. For the CDR3, the DNA is TGTGCCAGCAGTGAAAGTGGGACAGGGTTCGACTATGGCTACACCTTC.

The J gene is TRBJ2-6, the V gene TRBV27; 8 bases are a match to TRBD2. CDR3 size: 17 residues. The ends lost 4 bases at V and 0 bases at J; junction bases unmatched: 5. Germline V CDR1 and CDR2: MNHEY, SMNVEV (reference sequence). CDR3 nucleotide sequence: TGTGCCAGCAGTTCCCTCGGGGGGGTCTCTGGGGCCAACGTCCTGACTTTC. Its protein is CASSSLGGVSGANVLTF.

J is TRBJ1-1 and V is TRBV13, with a weak D call TRBD1 (6 bases). Germline CDR1 and CDR2: PRHDT and FYEKMQ (reference sequence). CDR3 size: 14 residues. With 4 bases removed from V and 1 base from J, the gap between germline ends came to 10 bases. This CDR3 reads CASSWGLRNTEAFF. The CDR3 region has the DNA TGTGCCAGCAGCTGGGGGCTGCGGAACACTGAAGCTTTCTTT.

J is TRBJ2-3 and V is TRBV29-1; D gene uncertain. The V end was cut by 2 bases, the J end by 2 bases, with 5 bases between. This CDR3 region has 12 residues. CDR1 and CDR2 from the germline V gene are SQVTM and ANQGSEA. In DNA, the CDR3 is TGCAGCGTTGAAACTTCCACAGATACGCAGTATTTT. It yields the protein CSVETSTDTQYF.

The chain recombines TRBV19 with TRBJ1-2, with D possibly being TRBD1 (5 bases). The V gene's germline CDR1 is LNHDA and CDR2 SQIVND (reference sequence). The CDR3 contains 14 residues. Trimming left V 3 bases short and J 2 bases short, with 10 bases between. The CDR3 DNA reads as TGTGCCAGTAGTATTAGGCGACAGAACTATGGCTACACCTTC. Encoded protein: CASSIRRQNYGYTF.

This chain uses TRBV29-1 with TRBJ2-7; the match to TRBD1 covers 9 bases. The CDR3 spans 14 residues. Germline-derived CDR1 and CDR2 are SQVTM and ANQGSEA. J gave up 6 bases and V 0 bases, and 6 bases lay outside the gene matches. CDR3 nucleotide sequence: TGCAGCGTTGAAGATTGGGACAGGGAGGGCGAGCAGTACTTC. Translating gives CSVEDWDREGEQYF.

This chain joins TRBV5-1 and TRBJ2-3; 12 bases are a match to TRBD2. From germline, CDR1 is SGHRS and CDR2 YFSETQ. The CDR3 contains 17 residues. After removal of 4 bases from V and 3 bases from J, the junction contained 9 bases not matched to a gene. The CDR3 protein is CASSTGLAGKETDTQYF. The CDR3 nucleotides are TGCGCCAGCAGCACCGGACTAGCGGGAAAAGAGACAGATACGCAGTATTTT. Drawing the rest from reference TRBV5-1 and TRBJ2-3, the complete variable domain is KAGVTQTPRYLIKTRGQQVTLSCSPISGHRSVSWYQQTPGQGLQFLFEYFSETQRNKGNFPGRFSGRQFSNSRSEMNVSTLELGDSALYLCASSTGLAGKETDTQYFGPGTRLTVL.

The CDR3 region is CASSFRGKETQYF. The CDR3 DNA is TGTGCCAGCAGCTTTCGGGGGAAAGAGACCCAGTACTTC. The V and J genes are TRBV7-8 and TRBJ2-5, with a weak D call TRBD2 (6 bases). This CDR3 region has 13 residues. With 3 bases removed from V and 3 bases from J, the gap between germline ends came to 8 bases. Per germline, CDR1 SGHVS and CDR2 FQNEAQ.